The T cell receptor beta chain under discussion was sequenced for a study of a mutant IDH1 vaccine in newly diagnosed glioma. Time point here: baseline, week 1 (first vaccination visit). Treatment: pre-vaccination baseline after standard-of-care therapy. Each tumor in the donors was a new WHO grade 3 or 4 astrocytoma, IDH1-mutant and ATRX-lost. Turning to this clone: The antigen is undetermined.

Sequencing used immunoSEQ multiplex PCR; TCRdb keeps in-frame clones, though not all of them. Among 90,000 to 95,000 clones listed, roughly 80% were seen once. Per germline, CDR1 SEHNR and CDR2 FQNEAQ (reference sequence). V was cut by 8 bases and J by 0 bases, with 17 bases left in between. The CDR3 is 16 amino acids. Notes on the study in general: Changes in the top peripheral T cell clonotypes seemingly had no bearing on pseudoprogression.

The TCR comes from a woman aged 50 to 65 with glioma. The sequences come from PBMCs, collected from a glioma patient treated with radiotherapy, temozolomide or both. This sequence joins TRBV7-9 and TRBJ1-3; D ambiguous. DNA of the CDR3: TGTGCCAGCGGGGTTTCGGGCAGCTACTCTGGAAACACCATATATTTT. It yields the protein CASGVSGSYSGNTIYF.